The rows below give T cell receptor beta chains drawn from one sample of a study of blood T cell repertoires in COVID-19. This table comes from immunoSEQ multiplex PCR, and its TCRdb copy is limited to in-frame clones, with some not included. The sample includes about 150,000 clones, roughly 89% of them seen just once. What was sequenced was peripheral blood. Every receptor here comes from a human donor in a cohort sampled during active COVID-19. The CDR3 runs from the conserved cysteine through the conserved F or W. The order of the fields is CDR3 DNA, CDR3 protein, clone size, V gene, D gene, J gene. A D gene is named only where the DNA matches it firmly. The size of a clone is reported for some rows only, either as once, few or many, or as a class for expanded clones.

DNA: TGCGCCAGCAGCCTAACAACGTACAATGAGCAGTTCTTC; CDR3: CASSLTTYNEQFF; size: -; V: TRBV4-3; D: -; J: TRBJ2-1
DNA: TGTGCCAGCAGCCAGGGTGGTAGCGGGGGGACTAAGTACTTC; CDR3: CASSQGGSGGTKYF; size: -; V: TRBV3-1/TRBV3-2; D: TRBD2; J: TRBJ2-5
DNA: TGTGCCAGCAGCAGTATCACAGGGGGCACTGAAGCTTTCTTT; CDR3: CASSSITGGTEAFF; size: once; V: TRBV3-1/TRBV3-2; D: TRBD1; J: TRBJ1-1
DNA: TGCGCCAGCAGCCTAGGACAGGGGGGCACTGAAGCTTTCTTT; CDR3: CASSLGQGGTEAFF; size: -; V: TRBV4-1; D: TRBD1; J: TRBJ1-1
DNA: TGTGCCAGCAGCGTAGGAGACAGGGGTAATTCACCCCTCCACTTT; CDR3: CASSVGDRGNSPLHF; size: -; V: TRBV9; D: TRBD1; J: TRBJ1-6
DNA: TGTGCCAGCAGTTACCCGGGAGGGGCGGACGAGCAGTACTTC; CDR3: CASSYPGGADEQYF; size: -; V: TRBV6-6; D: TRBD2; J: TRBJ2-7
DNA: TGCGCCAGCAGCCAGGACCGGGACACTGGTCTTACTTTC; CDR3: CASSQDRDTGLTF; size: -; V: TRBV4-3; D: -; J: TRBJ2-6
DNA: TGCGCCAGCAGTAGTGGTAGCGGGGGGATGGAGACCCAGTACTTC; CDR3: CASSSGSGGMETQYF; size: -; V: TRBV5-1; D: TRBD2; J: TRBJ2-5
DNA: TGTGCCAGCAGCCCCACCGCCGGTAGCGGGAGACTCTACGAGCAGTACTTC; CDR3: CASSPTAGSGRLYEQYF; size: few; V: TRBV3-1/TRBV3-2; D: TRBD2; J: TRBJ2-7
DNA: TGTGCCAGCAGCACAGGACACCCTATTCCTGGAAACACCATATATTTT; CDR3: CASSTGHPIPGNTIYF; size: few; V: TRBV7-8; D: -; J: TRBJ1-3
DNA: TGCGCCAGCAGCCAAGATAGTGGACTAGGATACTCCGAGCAGTACTTC; CDR3: CASSQDSGLGYSEQYF; size: -; V: TRBV4-3; D: TRBD2; J: TRBJ2-7
DNA: TGTGCCAGCAGTTACCAACAGGAGAACACCGGGGAGCTGTTTTTT; CDR3: CASSYQQENTGELFF; size: -; V: TRBV6-5; D: -; J: TRBJ2-2
DNA: TGTGCCAGCAGTGGGACTAGCGGACTAAGAATCTCCTACAATGAGCAGTTCTTC; CDR3: CASSGTSGLRISYNEQFF; size: -; V: TRBV6-1; D: TRBD2; J: TRBJ2-1
DNA: TGTGCCAGCCGCTTAGCGGGGGATTCCTACGAGCAGTACTTC; CDR3: CASRLAGDSYEQYF; size: -; V: TRBV5-4; D: TRBD2; J: TRBJ2-7
DNA: TGCGCCAGCAGCGAGTACAGGGTGGTGAGGCGACTACGAGCCGCTAATCCTGGCTACACCTTC; CDR3: CASSEYRVVRRLRAANPGYTF; size: -; V: TRBV5-1; D: -; J: TRBJ1-2
DNA: TGTGCCAGCAGCCTCCCAACAGGGGCTGGGGATTCACCCCTCCACTTT; CDR3: CASSLPTGAGDSPLHF; size: once; V: TRBV5-5; D: TRBD1; J: TRBJ1-6
DNA: TGTGCCAGCAGCCCCCGACGAGCGGGAGGCGCCTACGAGCAGTACTTC; CDR3: CASSPRRAGGAYEQYF; size: -; V: TRBV3-1/TRBV3-2; D: TRBD2; J: TRBJ2-7
DNA: TGTGCCAGCAGCCCTGGACAGGGCGGGAACACCATATATTTT; CDR3: CASSPGQGGNTIYF; size: -; V: TRBV28; D: TRBD1; J: TRBJ1-3
DNA: TGTGCCGAGATTAGACAGTCCCGACTTGATAATTCACCCCTCCACTTT; CDR3: CAEIRQSRLDNSPLHF; size: -; V: TRBV7-2; D: -; J: TRBJ1-6
DNA: TGTGCCAGCAGTTGGAGGGGAACCGGGGAGCTGTTTTTT; CDR3: CASSWRGTGELFF; size: -; V: TRBV5-6; D: -; J: TRBJ2-2
DNA: TGTGCCAGCAGTAGGTACTTGGAGGGCTATGGCTACACCTTC; CDR3: CASSRYLEGYGYTF; size: -; V: TRBV27; D: -; J: TRBJ1-2
DNA: TGCGCCAGCAGCCAGGGGGGAGGCCGGCTTGAAATGAACACTGAAGCTTTCTTT; CDR3: CASSQGGGRLEMNTEAFF; size: -; V: TRBV4-3; D: -; J: TRBJ1-1
DNA: TGTGCCAGTAGTATAGGTACAGTCTCCTACAATGAGCAGTTCTTC; CDR3: CASSIGTVSYNEQFF; size: -; V: TRBV19; D: -; J: TRBJ2-1
DNA: TGTGCCAGCAACCCGGCTGGGGCCAACGTCCTGACTTTC; CDR3: CASNPAGANVLTF; size: -; V: TRBV6-5; D: -; J: TRBJ2-6
DNA: TGTGCCTGGAGCCAAAGGGAGAATGAGCAGTTCTTC; CDR3: CAWSQRENEQFF; size: few; V: TRBV30; D: -; J: TRBJ2-1
DNA: TGTGCCAGCAGCGCAGGGGGTCCAGATACGCAGTATTTT; CDR3: CASSAGGPDTQYF; size: -; V: TRBV7-9; D: TRBD1; J: TRBJ2-3
DNA: TGTGCCAGCAGTAACAGGGGAGGAGGTTCACCCCTCCACTTT; CDR3: CASSNRGGGSPLHF; size: -; V: TRBV6-5; D: TRBD1; J: TRBJ1-6
DNA: TGCAGCGCCCAGAGTAGCCAGGGGAACACTGAAGCTTTCTTT; CDR3: CSAQSSQGNTEAFF; size: -; V: TRBV29-1; D: -; J: TRBJ1-1
DNA: TGCGCCAGCAGTTGGGGCAGGGGGCGAAACTATGGCTACACCTTC; CDR3: CASSWGRGRNYGYTF; size: -; V: TRBV10-2; D: TRBD1; J: TRBJ1-2
DNA: TGTGCCTGGAGTGTAGGACTAGCGGGCCACGAGCAGTACTTC; CDR3: CAWSVGLAGHEQYF; size: -; V: TRBV30; D: TRBD2; J: TRBJ2-7
DNA: TGTGCCAGCAGGCTAGCGGGAGGGCCCCACAATTACAATGAGCAGTTCTTC; CDR3: CASRLAGGPHNYNEQFF; size: -; V: TRBV7-2; D: TRBD2; J: TRBJ2-1
DNA: TGTGCCAGCAGCCAAGTGCAGATGGCTGAAGCTTTCTTT; CDR3: CASSQVQMAEAFF; size: once; V: TRBV3-1/TRBV3-2; D: -; J: TRBJ1-1
DNA: TGTGCCAGCAGTCGCGGTACATACGAGCAGTACTTC; CDR3: CASSRGTYEQYF; size: once; V: TRBV3-1/TRBV3-2; D: -; J: TRBJ2-7
DNA: TGTGCCAGCAGTTTCCGGGGGAACACCATATATTTT; CDR3: CASSFRGNTIYF; size: few; V: TRBV28; D: -; J: TRBJ1-3
DNA: TGCGCCAGCAGCAGACAGGGCTCCTACGAGCAGTACTTC; CDR3: CASSRQGSYEQYF; size: -; V: TRBV10-1; D: TRBD1; J: TRBJ2-7
DNA: TGCGCCAGCAGCTTGGGCGGCGGGGGAGGAGAGACCCAGTACTTC; CDR3: CASSLGGGGGETQYF; size: -; V: TRBV5-1; D: TRBD2; J: TRBJ2-5
DNA: TGCGCCAGCAGCTTGGACGGGACTAAACAAGAGACCCAGTACTTC; CDR3: CASSLDGTKQETQYF; size: -; V: TRBV5-1; D: TRBD2; J: TRBJ2-5
DNA: TGTGCCAGCAGCCCCTGGGCGGGAGGCTACAATGAGCAGTTCTTC; CDR3: CASSPWAGGYNEQFF; size: -; V: TRBV5-4; D: TRBD2; J: TRBJ2-1
DNA: TGTGCCAGCACGACAGGGGGAATCTATGGCTACACCTTC; CDR3: CASTTGGIYGYTF; size: -; V: TRBV28; D: TRBD1; J: TRBJ1-2
DNA: TGTGCCAGCAGGCGCCGGGACAGGATCGATGGCTACACCTTC; CDR3: CASRRRDRIDGYTF; size: -; V: TRBV6-5; D: TRBD1; J: TRBJ1-2
DNA: TGTGCCAGTAGTATCCAGGGGAGGAACACTGAAGCTTTCTTT; CDR3: CASSIQGRNTEAFF; size: -; V: TRBV19; D: -; J: TRBJ1-1
DNA: TGTGCCAGCAGTTCAGGGCCGAACACTGAAGCTTTCTTT; CDR3: CASSSGPNTEAFF; size: -; V: TRBV12-3/TRBV12-4; D: -; J: TRBJ1-1
DNA: TGTGCCAGTTCTATTAACACTGAAGCTTTCTTT; CDR3: CASSINTEAFF; size: -; V: TRBV19; D: -; J: TRBJ1-1
DNA: TGTGCCAGCAGTTATCCCCCTAGCGGAATTAGCACAGATACGCAGTATTTT; CDR3: CASSYPPSGISTDTQYF; size: -; V: TRBV6-2/TRBV6-3; D: TRBD2; J: TRBJ2-3
DNA: TGTGCCAGCAGCCCGAGGGGGGGGGCCGCAGATACGCAGTATTTT; CDR3: CASSPRGGAADTQYF; size: -; V: TRBV11-2; D: -; J: TRBJ2-3
DNA: TGCGCCAGCGCTCCCCCAGGGGTCGACGCTGAAGCTTTCTTT; CDR3: CASAPPGVDAEAFF; size: -; V: TRBV5-1; D: -; J: TRBJ1-1
DNA: TGCACCAGCAGCCAAGATCACCAGCGGGGGGGCACAGATACGCAGTATTTT; CDR3: CTSSQDHQRGGTDTQYF; size: -; V: TRBV1; D: -; J: TRBJ2-3
DNA: TGTGCCAGCAGCTTAAGGGGCACCTACAATGAGCAGTTCTTC; CDR3: CASSLRGTYNEQFF; size: -; V: TRBV7-9; D: -; J: TRBJ2-1
DNA: TGTGCCAGTAGTCGGCCGGGACTAGCATTCAATGAGCAGTTCTTC; CDR3: CASSRPGLAFNEQFF; size: -; V: TRBV19; D: TRBD2; J: TRBJ2-1
DNA: TGTGCCAGCAGTTTACGGGGAAGCACTGAAGCTTTCTTT; CDR3: CASSLRGSTEAFF; size: -; V: TRBV27; D: -; J: TRBJ1-1
DNA: TGTGCCAGCAGTTCGGGACTAGCGATCGATGAGCAGTTCTTC; CDR3: CASSSGLAIDEQFF; size: -; V: TRBV27; D: TRBD2; J: TRBJ2-1
DNA: TGTGCCATCAGTGAGGGTGACAGGGGTGAAAAACTGTTTTTT; CDR3: CAISEGDRGEKLFF; size: -; V: TRBV10-3; D: TRBD1; J: TRBJ1-4
DNA: TGTGCCAGCTTGGGCTTACTCTCAGGGGCGAACACTGAAGCTTTCTTT; CDR3: CASLGLLSGANTEAFF; size: -; V: TRBV28; D: -; J: TRBJ1-1
DNA: TGTGCCAGCAGCTCCGCCGACAGGGGAACGAATCAGCCCCAGCATTTT; CDR3: CASSSADRGTNQPQHF; size: -; V: TRBV7-8; D: TRBD1; J: TRBJ1-5
DNA: TGTGCCAGCTCCCCTTTAGGGGCCCTCAATCAGCCCCAGCATTTT; CDR3: CASSPLGALNQPQHF; size: -; V: TRBV28; D: -; J: TRBJ1-5
DNA: TGTGCCAGCAGCCCGGACAGGTCCTCCTACGAGCAGTACTTC; CDR3: CASSPDRSSYEQYF; size: -; V: TRBV5-4; D: TRBD1; J: TRBJ2-7
DNA: TGTGCCACAGCTCGCAGGGGTGCTTACGAGCAGTACTTC; CDR3: CATARRGAYEQYF; size: -; V: TRBV15; D: -; J: TRBJ2-7
DNA: TGTGCCACCAAAGGACAGGGGGGCGCAGATACGCAGTATTTT; CDR3: CATKGQGGADTQYF; size: -; V: TRBV24-1; D: TRBD1; J: TRBJ2-3
DNA: TGTGCCAGCAGCTTAGGGGCTAGCGGGACTACCGGGGAGCTGTTTTTT; CDR3: CASSLGASGTTGELFF; size: -; V: TRBV11-2; D: TRBD2; J: TRBJ2-2
DNA: TGTGCCAGCAGCTTGGACAGGGGCTATGGCTACACCTTC; CDR3: CASSLDRGYGYTF; size: -; V: TRBV7-6; D: TRBD1; J: TRBJ1-2